The 20 T cell receptor beta chains below were found in one sample sequenced in a study of T-cell memory formation after mild COVID-19. From the 5' RACE reads, TCRdb called clonotypes with MiXCR, one entry per CDR3 protein. Counted here are 550,000 to 650,000 distinct CDR3 sequences, around 16% occurring once; the ten biggest clones make up 8.1%. Sequenced: PBMCs or a T cell subset sorted from them (not recorded which). All receptors come from an adult woman who had mild COVID-19 (a few samples of this study predate the infection). Cell type and time point are not known.

As to this clonotype: The junction departs from germline at one end; a sequencing error may be responsible. This chain joins TRBV29-1 and TRBJ2-6; TRBD2 might be the D (6 bases). Germline CDR1 SQVTM, CDR2 ANQGSEA. There are 16 residues in the CDR3. DNA of the CDR3: TGCAGCGTTGCGGGGGACTTCAGCTCTGGGGCCGACGTCCTGACTTTC. It is translated as CSVAGDFSSGADVLTF.

The chain is built from TRBV5-1 and TRBJ2-7; perhaps TRBD1 as D (5 bases). This CDR3 is built from 16 residues. V lost 0 bases and J 6 bases, leaving 19 bases between the germline ends. Germline assignment: CDR1 SGHRS and CDR2 YFSETQ. The CDR3 DNA is TGCGCCAGCAGCTTGGCTGGCAGGGTGGCCTACCGCGAGCAGTACTTC. The encoded protein is CASSLAGRVAYREQYF.

This clonotype was detected only a few times. V is TRBV7-2 and J is TRBJ1-5; D remains unclear. The germline CDR1 and CDR2 sequences are SGHTA and FQGNSA. This CDR3 is built from 12 residues. The V and J ends lost 1 base and 9 bases respectively, with 7 bases between them. CDR3 sequence reads: CASSLGHLPQHF. The CDR3 bases are TGTGCCAGCAGCTTAGGACACCTGCCCCAGCATTTT.

The chain is built from TRBV4-2 and TRBJ1-6, with no clear D. The CDR3 consists of 16 residues. Germline lookup yields CDR1 LGHNA and CDR2 YNFKEQ. Trimming stripped 0 bases from V and 6 bases from J, with 12 bases between. DNA for the CDR3: TGTGCCAGCAGCCAAGAATCTCCGGTCTCTAATTCACCCCTCCACTTT. It is translated as CASSQESPVSNSPLHF.

The chain employs TRBV6-1 and TRBJ2-5, with D possibly being TRBD1 (6 bases). Trimming shortened V by 3 bases and J by 5 bases, and 10 bases separated the two germline ends. Germline V gene data show CDR1 as MNHNS and CDR2 as SASEGT. The CDR3 sequence is 13 residues long. The CDR3 loop reads CASSDRGWETQYF. CDR3 sequence (DNA): TGTGCCAGCAGTGACAGGGGTTGGGAGACCCAGTACTTC.

The V call is TRBV5-1, the J call TRBJ2-2, with D tentatively TRBD2 (5 bases). The CDR3 has 13 residues. Trimming left V 5 bases short and J 5 bases short, with 10 bases between. The germline gives CDR1 SGHRS, CDR2 YFSETQ. CDR3: CASRDAGTGELFF. The CDR3 DNA follows: TGCGCCAGCAGAGACGCGGGTACCGGGGAGCTGTTTTTT.

The chain employs TRBV7-2 and TRBJ2-1, with D possibly TRBD2 on 6 matching bases. Trimming cost V 5 bases and J 10 bases, with 12 bases left between them. Germline-derived CDR1 and CDR2 are SGHTA and FQGNSA. This CDR3 region has 12 residues. In nucleotides, the CDR3 is TGTGCCAGCAGCCGCTATGCGGGGGAGCAGTTCTTC. As protein: CASSRYAGEQFF.

The CDR3 DNA follows: TGTGCCAGCAGTGGGGGACTTACTTCCGAAGTTACGCAGTATTTT. This codes for CASSGGLTSEVTQYF. This sequence joins TRBV12-3 or TRBV12-4 and TRBJ2-3; a weak D match, TRBD2 (6 bases). The V gene lost 5 bases and the J gene lost 8 bases, with 20 bases spanning the gap. This CDR3 is built from 15 residues.

This clonotype was seen more than once but under ten times. The chain uses TRBV7-9 and TRBJ1-1; D possibly corresponds to TRBD1 (5 bases). The ends were cut back, 6 bases at V and 1 base at J, with 12 bases in the middle. This CDR3 has 14 residues. The germline V gene has CDR1 SEHNR and CDR2 FQNEAQ (reference sequence). In DNA, the CDR3 is TGTGCCAGCAGGGGGGACTCATCGAACACTGAAGCTTTCTTT. It translates to CASRGDSSNTEAFF. The full variable domain, its missing parts supplied by reference TRBV7-9 and TRBJ1-1, is DTGVSQNPRHKITKRGQNVTFRCDPISEHNRLYWYRQTLGQGPEFLTYFQNEAQLEKSRLLSDRFSAERPKGSFSTLEIQRTEQGDSAMYLCASRGDSSNTEAFFGQGTRLTVV.

The chain couples TRBV12-3 or TRBV12-4 to TRBJ2-2; a weak D match, TRBD2 (5 bases). The ends were cut back, 8 bases at V and 7 bases at J, with 17 bases in the middle. This CDR3 has 14 residues. CDR3 amino acids: CASQRTGWNGELFF. Here the CDR3 DNA reads TGTGCCAGCCAGCGGACTGGCTGGAACGGGGAGCTGTTTTTT.

The chain joins TRBV7-9 to TRBJ1-2; D unclear. The ends were cut back, 5 bases at V and 5 bases at J, with 18 bases in the middle. Looked up from germline, CDR1 is SEHNR and CDR2 is FQNEAQ (reference sequence). The CDR3 consists of 15 residues. CDR3 region: CASSATDGGVYGYTF. DNA of the CDR3: TGTGCCAGCAGCGCCACCGACGGAGGCGTATATGGCTACACCTTC. Full variable domain (rest looked up from reference TRBV7-9 and TRBJ1-2): DTGVSQNPRHKITKRGQNVTFRCDPISEHNRLYWYRQTLGQGPEFLTYFQNEAQLEKSRLLSDRFSAERPKGSFSTLEIQRTEQGDSAMYLCASSATDGGVYGYTFGSGTRLTVV.

The chain uses TRBV6-6 and TRBJ2-1; unclear D gene. The germline V and J ends were trimmed by 3 bases and 9 bases, with 12 bases remaining between them. Germline lookup yields CDR1 MNHNY and CDR2 SVGAGI (reference sequence). The CDR3 is made up of 13 amino acids. CDR3 sequence: CASSYYTTGEQFF. CDR3 bases: TGTGCCAGCAGTTATTATACGACGGGTGAGCAGTTCTTC.

This clonotype occurred a few times. This chain uses TRBV7-2 with TRBJ2-2; D call uncertain. V lost 1 base and J lost 0, with 9 bases in between. This CDR3 has 16 residues. Germline CDR1 and CDR2: SGHTA and FQGNSA. CDR3 sequence reads: CASSLGSRPNTGELFF. The CDR3 bases are TGTGCCAGCAGCTTAGGGTCCCGACCGAACACCGGGGAGCTGTTTTTT. Complete variable domain (other parts from reference TRBV7-2 and TRBJ2-2): GAGVSQSPSNKVTEKGKDVELRCDPISGHTALYWYRQSLGQGLEFLIYFQGNSAPDKSGLPSDRFSAERTGGSVSTLTIQRTQQEDSAVYLCASSLGSRPNTGELFFGEGSRLTVL.

This chain uses TRBV12-3 or TRBV12-4 with TRBJ2-5, with a possible D match to TRBD2 (6 bases). The ends were cut back, 6 bases at V and 7 bases at J, with 15 bases in the middle. The CDR3 length is 13 residues. The CDR3: CASRRGIGPTQYF. Here the CDR3 DNA reads TGTGCCAGCAGGCGCGGGATTGGTCCGACCCAGTACTTC.

This clonotype was counted only a few times. The V gene is TRBV29-1, the J gene TRBJ2-3, with 9 bases identical to TRBD2. Germline trimming cut 6 bases from V and 5 bases from J; bases unmatched to any gene: 6. CDR1 is SQVTM, CDR2 ANQGSEA, per germline. The CDR3 spans 13 residues. The CDR3 sequence: CSVETSGRDTQYF. The CDR3 DNA sequence: TGCAGCGTGGAGACTAGCGGTCGAGATACGCAGTATTTT.

This clonotype was counted ten times or more. The rearrangement uses TRBV12-3 or TRBV12-4 and TRBJ2-1, with D hard to call. V was shortened by 8 bases and J by 4 bases, with 3 bases between the two germline ends. The CDR3 is made up of 10 amino acids. The CDR3 reads CASAYNEQFF. CDR3 nucleotide sequence: TGTGCCAGCGCTTACAATGAGCAGTTCTTC.

The V and J genes are TRBV5-1 and TRBJ2-5; 8 bases fit TRBD2. The CDR3 runs 15 residues. V lost 2 bases and J lost 2; bases outside the gene matches: 5. Germline CDR1 and CDR2: SGHRS and YFSETQ. The CDR3 bases are TGCGCCAGCAGCTTAGCGGGAGTTCGGCAAGAGACCCAGTACTTC. It encodes CASSLAGVRQETQYF.

This sequence joins TRBV6-5 and TRBJ1-1, with a tentative D call TRBD1 (6 bases). There are 13 residues in the CDR3. V was shortened by 8 bases and J by 6 bases, with 16 bases between the two germline ends. Germline CDR1 reads MNHEY; CDR2 reads SVGAGI. CDR3 residues: CASALGNRAEAFF. CDR3 sequence (DNA): TGTGCCAGCGCGTTAGGCAACAGGGCTGAAGCTTTCTTT.

The genes are TRBV18 and TRBJ2-1; 8 nucleotides line up with TRBD1. The junction had 9 bases not matched to a gene; V was cut back by 0 bases and J by 8 bases. This CDR3 has 16 amino acids. Germline CDR1 reads KGHSH; CDR2 reads LQKENI. CDR3 loop: CASSPPDRESLDEQFF. CDR3 DNA: TGTGCCAGCTCACCACCGGACAGGGAAAGTCTGGATGAGCAGTTCTTC.

This chain connects TRBV25-1 to TRBJ2-5; TRBD2 matches at 10 bases. The V segment lost 3 bases and the J segment 5 bases; nucleotides outside the gene matches: 12. The CDR3 length is 17 residues. Germline-derived CDR1 and CDR2 are MGHDK and SYGVNS. The CDR3 coding sequence is TGTGCCAGCAGTGATCCGAGGAGCGGGGGGGCGCGGGAGACCCAGTACTTC. Translation: CASSDPRSGGARETQYF.